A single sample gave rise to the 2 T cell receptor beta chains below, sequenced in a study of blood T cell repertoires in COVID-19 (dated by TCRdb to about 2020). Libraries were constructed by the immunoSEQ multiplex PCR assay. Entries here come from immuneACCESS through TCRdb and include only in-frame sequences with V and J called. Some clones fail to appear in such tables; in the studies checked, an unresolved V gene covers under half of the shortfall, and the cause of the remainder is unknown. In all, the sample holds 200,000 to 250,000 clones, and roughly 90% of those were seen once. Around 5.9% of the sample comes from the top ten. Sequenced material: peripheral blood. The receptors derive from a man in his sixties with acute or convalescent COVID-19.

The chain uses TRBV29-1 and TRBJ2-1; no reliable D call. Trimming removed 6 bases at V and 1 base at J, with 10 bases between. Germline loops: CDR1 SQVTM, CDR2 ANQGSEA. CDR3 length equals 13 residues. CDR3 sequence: CSVEALSYNEQFF. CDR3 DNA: TGCAGCGTAGAGGCCTTATCCTACAATGAGCAGTTCTTC.

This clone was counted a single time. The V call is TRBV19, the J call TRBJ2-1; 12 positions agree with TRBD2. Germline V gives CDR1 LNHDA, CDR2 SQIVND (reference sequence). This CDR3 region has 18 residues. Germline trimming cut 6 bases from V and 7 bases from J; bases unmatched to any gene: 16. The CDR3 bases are TGTGCCAGTAGCCAAAAAGTGGCTAGCGGGAGGGCTTGGAATGAGCAGTTCTTC. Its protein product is CASSQKVASGRAWNEQFF.